This is a list of T cell receptor beta chains from one sample in a study of blood T cell repertoires in COVID-19. Assay used: immunoSEQ multiplex PCR; TCRdb lists only in-frame clones, some missing. The sample records 150,000 to 200,000 clones, 70% to 85% being singletons. The sequencing input was PBMCs or T cells enriched from blood (not recorded which). The source is a woman in her forties or fifties who had recovered from COVID-19. The CDR3 runs from the conserved cysteine through the conserved F or W. A D gene is named only where the DNA matches it firmly. Only part of the rows carry a size: once, few, many, or a class if the clone is expanded.

size	J	D	length	V	CDR3	DNA
-	TRBJ2-2	TRBD1	16	TRBV7-2	CASSLVPGGGTGELFF	TGTGCCAGCAGCTTAGTGCCAGGGGGTGGGACCGGGGAGCTGTTTTTT
-	TRBJ2-7	TRBD2	20	TRBV7-6	CASSLKAPPRTLAGGGEQYF	TGTGCCAGCAGCTTAAAAGCCCCACCTCGAACTCTAGCGGGAGGTGGCGAGCAGTACTTC
-	TRBJ2-5	TRBD2	15	TRBV6-5	CATSGSGIGRETQYF	TGTGCCACCTCGGGTAGCGGGATAGGTAGAGAGACCCAGTACTTC
-	TRBJ1-5	-	15	TRBV6-9	CASSCPVQPNQPQHF	TGTGCCAGCAGTTGCCCGGTCCAACCAAATCAGCCCCAGCATTTT
-	TRBJ2-1	TRBD2	15	TRBV5-1	CASSPGTSGSYEQFF	TGCGCCAGCAGCCCGGGGACTAGCGGGAGCTATGAGCAGTTCTTC
-	TRBJ2-1	TRBD2	17	TRBV14	CASSQDTAGGYVDEQFF	TGTGCCAGCAGCCAAGATACAGCGGGAGGGTATGTGGATGAGCAGTTCTTC
few	TRBJ1-2	-	15	TRBV27	CASSSSGGASNGYTF	TGTGCCAGCAGTTCTAGCGGGGGCGCGTCGAATGGCTACACCTTC
-	TRBJ2-1	TRBD2	19	TRBV19	CASSFGLAGVAASYNEQFF	TGTGCCAGTAGCTTCGGACTAGCGGGAGTAGCCGCCTCCTACAATGAGCAGTTCTTC
few	TRBJ2-2	TRBD1	14	TRBV6-5	CASERTGKAGELFF	TGTGCCAGCGAACGGACAGGGAAGGCCGGGGAGCTGTTTTTT
-	TRBJ2-1	-	13	TRBV9	CASSVGPDNEQFF	TGTGCCAGCAGCGTAGGCCCAGACAATGAGCAGTTCTTC
-	TRBJ2-1	-	16	TRBV6-5	CASSYLATGSYNEQFF	TGTGCCAGCAGTTATTTGGCCACGGGCTCCTACAATGAGCAGTTCTTC
-	TRBJ2-5	-	16	TRBV28	CASSLNRGGGGETQYF	TGTGCCAGCAGTTTAAACAGGGGGGGTGGCGGAGAGACCCAGTACTTC
-	TRBJ2-3	TRBD2	21	TRBV5-1	CASSWTPGLAGGPGFTDTQYF	TGCGCCAGCAGCTGGACGCCGGGACTAGCGGGAGGGCCGGGGTTCACAGATACGCAGTATTTT
few	TRBJ1-5	-	17	TRBV21-1	CASSKHRNGTGGQPQHF	TGTGCCAGCAGCAAACATCGAAACGGGACAGGGGGACAGCCCCAGCATTTT
-	TRBJ1-5	-	14	TRBV6-1	CASSERGGLQPQHF	TGTGCCAGCAGTGAAAGGGGGGGTCTTCAGCCCCAGCATTTT
-	TRBJ2-2	-	13	TRBV29-1	CSVDVLGAGELFF	TGCAGCGTTGATGTCCTCGGGGCCGGGGAGCTGTTTTTT
-	TRBJ1-3	-	14	TRBV7-6	CASSLDNSGNTIYF	TGTGCCAGCAGCCTGGACAACTCTGGAAACACCATATATTTT
-	TRBJ2-3	-	15	TRBV25-1	CASSDDRQEADTQYF	TGTGCCAGCAGTGATGACAGGCAGGAAGCAGATACGCAGTATTTT
-	TRBJ2-7	TRBD2	18	TRBV18	CASSPYSPLAGGEGEQYF	TGTGCCAGCTCACCATATAGCCCCCTCGCGGGGGGAGAGGGGGAGCAGTACTTC
once	TRBJ1-4	TRBD1	16	TRBV5-6	CASSLWPGQGNEKLFF	TGTGCCAGCAGCCTCTGGCCGGGACAGGGGAATGAAAAACTGTTTTTT
-	TRBJ2-1	TRBD2	17	TRBV6-2/TRBV6-3	CASSLFTSGNYYNEQFF	TGTGCCAGCAGTTTATTTACTAGCGGAAATTACTACAATGAGCAGTTCTTC
-	TRBJ2-1	TRBD2	15	TRBV3-1/TRBV3-2	CASSQDGTSGSLQFF	TGTGCCAGCAGCCAAGATGGGACTAGCGGGAGCCTGCAGTTCTTC
few	TRBJ2-3	TRBD2	16	TRBV7-6	CASSSVAGVGTDTQYF	TGTGCCAGCAGCTCCGTAGCGGGAGTTGGCACAGATACGCAGTATTTT
-	TRBJ2-3	-	14	TRBV5-1	CASSLGTSTDTQYF	TGCGCCAGCAGCTTGGGGACTAGCACAGATACGCAGTATTTT
many	TRBJ2-2	-	16	TRBV14	CASSLHTSRNTGELFF	TGTGCCAGCAGCCTCCATACTAGCAGGAACACCGGGGAGCTGTTTTTT
-	TRBJ2-6	TRBD1	17	TRBV3-1/TRBV3-2	CASSQWDRSFGANVLTF	TGTGCCAGCAGCCAATGGGACAGGAGTTTTGGGGCCAACGTCCTGACTTTC
-	TRBJ2-1	-	15	TRBV18	CASSPQRLGENEQFF	TGTGCCAGCTCACCACAGAGACTAGGGGAGAATGAGCAGTTCTTC
-	TRBJ2-3	TRBD2	18	TRBV6-6	CASSPWTSGRERTDTQYF	TGTGCCAGCAGTCCTTGGACTAGCGGGAGGGAGAGGACAGATACGCAGTATTTT
once	TRBJ2-5	TRBD2	14	TRBV3-1/TRBV3-2	CASSSLAGQETQYF	TGTGCCAGCAGCTCACTAGCGGGGCAAGAGACCCAGTACTTC
few	TRBJ1-2	TRBD1	13	TRBV25-1	CASREGQNYGYTF	TGTGCCAGCAGGGAGGGACAGAACTATGGCTACACCTTC
-	TRBJ2-2	-	13	TRBV27	CASSFRGRGELFF	TGTGCCAGCAGTTTTAGGGGGAGAGGGGAGCTGTTTTTT
-	TRBJ2-3	TRBD1	15	TRBV5-1	CASSPNRGRTDTQYF	TGCGCCAGCAGCCCGAACAGGGGGCGAACAGATACGCAGTATTTT
-	TRBJ1-3	-	11	TRBV21-1	CASTTGATIYF	TGTGCCAGCACGACAGGGGCCACCATATATTTT
-	TRBJ2-1	-	15	TRBV7-9	CASSLTRSSYNEQFF	TGTGCCAGCAGCTTAACTCGGAGCTCCTACAATGAGCAGTTCTTC
-	TRBJ2-3	-	12	TRBV28	CASTTGRDTQYF	TGTGCCAGCACCACGGGTCGAGATACGCAGTATTTT
-	TRBJ1-5	-	13	TRBV3-1/TRBV3-2	CASSLHPERPQHF	TGTGCCAGCAGCCTCCACCCGGAGCGGCCCCAGCATTTT